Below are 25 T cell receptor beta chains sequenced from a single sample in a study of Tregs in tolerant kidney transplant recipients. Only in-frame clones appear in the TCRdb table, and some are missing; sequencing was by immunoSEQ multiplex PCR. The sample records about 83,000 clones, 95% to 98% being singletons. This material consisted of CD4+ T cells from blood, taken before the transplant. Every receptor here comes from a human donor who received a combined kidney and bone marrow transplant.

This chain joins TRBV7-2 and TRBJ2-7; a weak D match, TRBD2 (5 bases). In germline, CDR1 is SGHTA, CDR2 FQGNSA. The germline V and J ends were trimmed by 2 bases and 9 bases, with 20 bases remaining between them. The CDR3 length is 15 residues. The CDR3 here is CASSLNSGLRSGQYF. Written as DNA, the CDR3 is TGTGCCAGCAGCTTAAATTCCGGCTTGCGGAGCGGGCAGTACTTC.

The CDR3 spells CASSFTGAYEQYF. CDR3 coding DNA: TGTGCCAGCAGCTTCACAGGGGCCTACGAGCAGTACTTC. The chain carries TRBV5-6 and TRBJ2-7; 7 bases fit TRBD1. From germline, CDR1 is SGHDT and CDR2 YYEEEE. The CDR3 loop spans 13 amino acids. V dropped 2 bases and J dropped 2; count of bases not matched to a gene: 1.

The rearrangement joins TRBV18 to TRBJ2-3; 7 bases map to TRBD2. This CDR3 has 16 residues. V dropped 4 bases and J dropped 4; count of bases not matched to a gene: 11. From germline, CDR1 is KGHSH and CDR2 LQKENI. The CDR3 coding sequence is TGTGCCAGCTCACTCTCGACGGGGGGTAGTTCAGATACGCAGTATTTT. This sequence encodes CASSLSTGGSSDTQYF.

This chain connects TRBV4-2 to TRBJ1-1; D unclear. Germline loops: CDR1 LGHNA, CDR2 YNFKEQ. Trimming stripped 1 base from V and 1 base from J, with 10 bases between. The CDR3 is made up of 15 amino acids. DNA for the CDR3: TGTGCCAGCAGCCAAGGAGGCGACCAGAACACTGAAGCTTTCTTT. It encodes CASSQGGDQNTEAFF.

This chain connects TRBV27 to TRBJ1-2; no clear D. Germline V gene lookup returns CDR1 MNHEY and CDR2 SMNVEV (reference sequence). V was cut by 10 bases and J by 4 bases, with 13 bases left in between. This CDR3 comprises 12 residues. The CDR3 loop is CAIRSGPYGYTF. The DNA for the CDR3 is TGTGCCATCCGTTCAGGCCCCTATGGCTACACCTTC.

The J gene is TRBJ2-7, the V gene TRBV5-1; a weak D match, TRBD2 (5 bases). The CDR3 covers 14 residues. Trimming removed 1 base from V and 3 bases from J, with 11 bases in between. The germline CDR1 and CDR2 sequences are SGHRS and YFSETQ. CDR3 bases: TGCGCCAGCAGCTTGTCCCGGGGATTCTACGAGCAGTACTTC. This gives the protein CASSLSRGFYEQYF. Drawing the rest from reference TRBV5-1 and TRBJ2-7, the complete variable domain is KAGVTQTPRYLIKTRGQQVTLSCSPISGHRSVSWYQQTPGQGLQFLFEYFSETQRNKGNFPGRFSGRQFSNSRSEMNVSTLELGDSALYLCASSLSRGFYEQYFGPGTRLTVT.

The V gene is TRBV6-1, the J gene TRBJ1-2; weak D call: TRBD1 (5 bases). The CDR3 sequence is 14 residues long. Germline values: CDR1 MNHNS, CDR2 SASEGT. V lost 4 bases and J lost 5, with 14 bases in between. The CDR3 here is CASSAVGGGYGYTF. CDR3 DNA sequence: TGTGCCAGCAGTGCGGTTGGTGGGGGGTATGGCTACACCTTC.

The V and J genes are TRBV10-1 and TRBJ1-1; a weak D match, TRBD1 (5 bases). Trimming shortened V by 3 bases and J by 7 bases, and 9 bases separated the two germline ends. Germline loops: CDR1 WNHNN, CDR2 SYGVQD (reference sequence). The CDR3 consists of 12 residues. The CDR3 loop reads CASSDGGSEAFF. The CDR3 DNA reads TGCGCCAGCAGTGACGGGGGTAGTGAAGCTTTCTTT.

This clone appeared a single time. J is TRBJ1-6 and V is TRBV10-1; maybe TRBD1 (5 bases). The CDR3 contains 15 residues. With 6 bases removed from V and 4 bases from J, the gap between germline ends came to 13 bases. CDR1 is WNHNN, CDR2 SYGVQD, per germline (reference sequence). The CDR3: CASRDMTDYNSPLHF. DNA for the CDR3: TGCGCCAGCAGAGACATGACAGATTATAATTCACCCCTCCACTTT.

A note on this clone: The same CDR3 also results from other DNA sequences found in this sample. Here the CDR3 reads CASSLAGGRETQYF. The CDR3 DNA follows: TGTGCCAGCAGCTTAGCGGGGGGGCGGGAGACCCAGTACTTC. The chain carries TRBV7-2 and TRBJ2-5; perhaps TRBD2 as D (7 bases). Per germline, CDR1 SGHTA and CDR2 FQGNSA. The CDR3 totals 14 residues. V lost 0 bases and J lost 5, with 10 bases in between. The whole variable domain, filled in from reference TRBV7-2 and TRBJ2-5, reads GAGVSQSPSNKVTEKGKDVELRCDPISGHTALYWYRQSLGQGLEFLIYFQGNSAPDKSGLPSDRFSAERTGGSVSTLTIQRTQQEDSAVYLCASSLAGGRETQYFGPGTRLLVL.

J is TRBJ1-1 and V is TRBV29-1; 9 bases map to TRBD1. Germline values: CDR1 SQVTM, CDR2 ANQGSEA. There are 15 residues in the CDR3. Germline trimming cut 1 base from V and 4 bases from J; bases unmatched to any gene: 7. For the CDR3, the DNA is TGCAGCGTTGAAGGGGGACAGGGTTTCCCCACTGAAGCTTTCTTT. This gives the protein CSVEGGQGFPTEAFF.

CDR3 bases: TGTGCCAGCAGCCCGTATAATTCACCCCTCCACTTT. Translated, it gives CASSPYNSPLHF. The chain couples TRBV7-2 to TRBJ1-6; D call uncertain. The V end lost 5 bases, the J end lost 4 bases, and 3 bases lay between the germline ends. The length of the CDR3 is 12 residues. Germline assignment: CDR1 SGHTA and CDR2 FQGNSA.

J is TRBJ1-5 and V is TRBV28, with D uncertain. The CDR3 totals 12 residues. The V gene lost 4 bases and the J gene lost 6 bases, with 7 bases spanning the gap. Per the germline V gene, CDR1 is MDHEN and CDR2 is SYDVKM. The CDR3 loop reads CASSSSIQPQHF. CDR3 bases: TGTGCCAGCAGTTCCAGTATTCAGCCCCAGCATTTT.

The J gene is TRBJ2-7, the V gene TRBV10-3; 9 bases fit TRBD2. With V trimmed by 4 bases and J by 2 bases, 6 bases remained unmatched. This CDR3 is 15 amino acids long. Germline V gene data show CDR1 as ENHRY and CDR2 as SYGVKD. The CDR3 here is CAISGGLAGTYEQYF. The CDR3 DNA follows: TGTGCCATCAGTGGGGGGCTAGCGGGGACCTACGAGCAGTACTTC.

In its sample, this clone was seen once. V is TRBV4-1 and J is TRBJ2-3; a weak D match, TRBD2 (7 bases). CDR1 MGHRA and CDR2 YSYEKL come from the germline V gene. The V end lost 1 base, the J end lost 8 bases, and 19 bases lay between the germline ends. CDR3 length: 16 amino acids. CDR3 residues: CASSQVGGPPPSTQYF. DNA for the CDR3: TGCGCCAGCAGCCAAGTGGGGGGGCCGCCTCCGTCTACGCAGTATTTT.

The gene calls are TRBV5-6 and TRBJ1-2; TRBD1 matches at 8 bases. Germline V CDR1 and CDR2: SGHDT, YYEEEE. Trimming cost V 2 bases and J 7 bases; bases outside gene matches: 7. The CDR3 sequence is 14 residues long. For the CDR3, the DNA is TGTGCCAGCAGCTTACAGGGGGAGGGTTTTGGCTACACCTTC. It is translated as CASSLQGEGFGYTF.

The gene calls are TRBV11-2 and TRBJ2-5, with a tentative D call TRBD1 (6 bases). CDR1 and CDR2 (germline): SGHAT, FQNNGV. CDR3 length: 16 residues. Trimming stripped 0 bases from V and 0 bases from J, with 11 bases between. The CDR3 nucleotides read TGTGCCAGCAGCTTAGACTACAGGGTCCACCAAGAGACCCAGTACTTC. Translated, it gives CASSLDYRVHQETQYF.

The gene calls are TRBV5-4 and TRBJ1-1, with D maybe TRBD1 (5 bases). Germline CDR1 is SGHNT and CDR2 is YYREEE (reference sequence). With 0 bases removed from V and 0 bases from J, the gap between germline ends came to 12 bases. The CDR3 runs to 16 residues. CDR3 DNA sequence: TGTGCCAGCAGCTTGGACGCGGGACGGATGAACACTGAAGCTTTCTTT. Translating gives CASSLDAGRMNTEAFF.

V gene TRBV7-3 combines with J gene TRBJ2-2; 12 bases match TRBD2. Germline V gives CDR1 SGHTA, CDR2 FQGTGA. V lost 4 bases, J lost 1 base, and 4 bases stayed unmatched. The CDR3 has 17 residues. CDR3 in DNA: TGTGCCAGCAGCTCCCCGGGACTAGCGGGGAACACCGGGGAGCTGTTTTTT. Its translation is CASSSPGLAGNTGELFF.

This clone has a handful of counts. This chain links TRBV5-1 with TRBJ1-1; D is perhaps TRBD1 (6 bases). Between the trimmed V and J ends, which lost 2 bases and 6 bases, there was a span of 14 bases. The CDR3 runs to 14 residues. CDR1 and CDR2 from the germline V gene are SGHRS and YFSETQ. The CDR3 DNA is TGCGCCAGCAGCTTCAACAGGGTGAGGTCTGAAGCTTTCTTT. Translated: CASSFNRVRSEAFF.

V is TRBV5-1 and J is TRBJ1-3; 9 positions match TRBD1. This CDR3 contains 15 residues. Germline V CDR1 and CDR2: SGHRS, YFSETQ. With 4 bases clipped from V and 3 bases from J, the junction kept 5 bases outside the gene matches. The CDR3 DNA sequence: TGCGCCAGCAGCCAGAGGACAGGGGATGGAAACACCATATATTTT. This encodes CASSQRTGDGNTIYF.

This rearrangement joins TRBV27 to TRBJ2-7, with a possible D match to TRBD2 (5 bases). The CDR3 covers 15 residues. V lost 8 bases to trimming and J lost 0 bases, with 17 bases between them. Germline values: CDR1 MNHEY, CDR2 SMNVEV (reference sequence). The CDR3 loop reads CASSNGGWGSYEQYF. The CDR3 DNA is TGTGCCAGCTCAAACGGAGGATGGGGCTCCTACGAGCAGTACTTC.

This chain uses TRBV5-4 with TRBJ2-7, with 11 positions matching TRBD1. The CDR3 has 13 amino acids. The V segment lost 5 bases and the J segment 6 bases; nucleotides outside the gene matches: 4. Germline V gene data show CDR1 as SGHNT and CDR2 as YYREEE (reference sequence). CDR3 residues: CASSGQGAPEQYF. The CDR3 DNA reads TGTGCCAGCAGTGGACAGGGGGCCCCCGAGCAGTACTTC.

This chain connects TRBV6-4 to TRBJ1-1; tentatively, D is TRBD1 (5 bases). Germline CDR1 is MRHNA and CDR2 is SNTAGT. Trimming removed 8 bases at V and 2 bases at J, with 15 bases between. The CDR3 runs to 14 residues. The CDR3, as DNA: TGTGCCAGCCGGCAATCGGGGGTCAACACTGAAGCTTTCTTT. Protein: CASRQSGVNTEAFF.

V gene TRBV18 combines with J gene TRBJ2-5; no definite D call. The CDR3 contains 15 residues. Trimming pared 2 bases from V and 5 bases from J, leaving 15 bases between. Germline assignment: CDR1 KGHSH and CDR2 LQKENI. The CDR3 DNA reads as TGTGCCAGCTCACCAACGGGTACCAGCGCTGAGACCCAGTACTTC. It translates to CASSPTGTSAETQYF.